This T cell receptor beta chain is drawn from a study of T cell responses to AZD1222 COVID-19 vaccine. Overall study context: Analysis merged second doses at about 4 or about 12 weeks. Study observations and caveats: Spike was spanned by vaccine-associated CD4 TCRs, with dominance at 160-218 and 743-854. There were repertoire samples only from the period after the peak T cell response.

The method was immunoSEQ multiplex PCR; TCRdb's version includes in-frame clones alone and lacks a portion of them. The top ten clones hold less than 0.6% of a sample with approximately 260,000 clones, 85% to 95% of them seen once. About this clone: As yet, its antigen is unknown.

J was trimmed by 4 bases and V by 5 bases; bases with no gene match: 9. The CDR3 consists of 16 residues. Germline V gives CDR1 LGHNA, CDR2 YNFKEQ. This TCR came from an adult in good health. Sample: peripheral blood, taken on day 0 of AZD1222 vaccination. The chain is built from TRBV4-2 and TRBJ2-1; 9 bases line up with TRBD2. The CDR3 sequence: CASSTPDSGGYNEQFF. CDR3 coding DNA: TGTGCCAGCAGCACCCCGGATAGCGGGGGTTACAATGAGCAGTTCTTC.